Below, one T cell receptor beta chain is given with its context. These data come from a study of blood T cell repertoires in COVID-19. For the study at large: Researchers got acute and convalescent COVID-19 samples from the United States, Italy and Spain. PBMCs, B-cell-depleted T cells, or T cells were the source of the cDNA or gDNA that made up the material.

V was clipped by 6 bases and J by 1 base; unmatched bases: 5. The germline gives CDR1 SNHLY, CDR2 FYNNEI. CDR3 length: 15 amino acids. The assay was immunoSEQ multiplex PCR, and TCRdb's table has in-frame clones only and misses some. The data hold around 200,000 clones, with 80% to 90% observed a single time. The sample was peripheral blood. The origin of this receptor is a human donor with active or convalescent COVID-19. The donor label of this sample is uncertain. The gene calls are TRBV2 and TRBJ1-5, with 8 bases matching TRBD1. The CDR3 DNA reads as TGTGCCAGCAGATCGGACAGGGTCAGCAATCAGCCCCAGCATTTT. Translating gives CASRSDRVSNQPQHF.